This note documents a single T cell receptor (beta chain) sequence. Its cognate antigen is unknown. The table came from immunoSEQ multiplex PCR; TCRdb's copy has only in-frame clones and leaves some out. Of roughly 60,000 clones in the sample, about 90% are singletons; the top ten hold 14%. The data originate from a study of OX40 agonist ivuxolimab in advanced cancers. Study findings and constraints: Among T cells, CD8+ cells averaged more expanded clones than CD4+ cells. Patients who responded partially at 0.1-3.0 mg/kg showed clonal expansion ranking among the lowest.

The CDR3 spans 14 residues. Germline V gene lookup returns CDR1 SGDLS and CDR2 YYNGEE. The ends lost 2 bases at V and 5 bases at J; junction bases unmatched: 5. The receptor's source is an adult with an advanced solid tumor such as melanoma, head and neck, liver or kidney cancer. The chain uses TRBV9 and TRBJ2-5; 8 bases match TRBD2. Sequenced here: CD4+ or CD8+ T cells sorted from blood, sampled in a trial of the OX40 agonist ivuxolimab. CDR3 in DNA: TGTGCCAGCAGCGTCGCGGGAGGTATTGAGACCCAGTACTTC. This encodes CASSVAGGIETQYF. The full variable domain, rest sourced from reference TRBV9 and TRBJ2-5, is DSGVTQTPKHLITATGQRVTLRCSPRSGDLSVYWYQQSLDQGLQFLIQYYNGEERAKGNILERFSAQQFPDLHSELNLSSLELGDSALYFCASSVAGGIETQYFGPGTRLLVL.